The rows below give T cell receptor beta chains drawn from one sample of a study of blood T cell repertoires in COVID-19. The repertoire was sequenced with immunoSEQ multiplex PCR; TCRdb's copy has only in-frame clones and lacks some. The data show 300,000 to 350,000 clones, with 89% seen just once and more than 9% held by the top ten. The sample consisted of PBMCs or T cells enriched from blood (not recorded which). These receptors originate from a woman aged 25 to 39 who had recovered from COVID-19. CDR3s include the opening cysteine and the closing phenylalanine or tryptophan. Each record gives: J gene, V gene, CDR3 length, CDR3 protein.

J: TRBJ2-1
V: TRBV19
length: 13
CDR3: CASTKTGGAEQFF

J: TRBJ1-2
V: TRBV7-2
length: 18
CDR3: CASSLVHGSAGGNYGYTF

J: TRBJ2-2
V: TRBV10-2
length: 15
CDR3: CASSEQGLGIGELFF

J: TRBJ2-6
V: TRBV5-1
length: 17
CDR3: CASSRGTGIAGANVLTF

J: TRBJ2-1
V: TRBV6-2/TRBV6-3
length: 16
CDR3: CASSYSGTGNYNEQFF

J: TRBJ1-3
V: TRBV19
length: 12
CDR3: CASRSVGNTIYF

J: TRBJ1-1
V: TRBV20-1
length: 13
CDR3: CSASKNRGTEAFF

J: TRBJ2-7
V: TRBV11-2
length: 17
CDR3: CASSLWLAGDSAYEQYF

J: TRBJ2-3
V: TRBV5-1
length: 14
CDR3: CASSRQSSTDTQYF

J: TRBJ2-1
V: TRBV27
length: 13
CDR3: CASSIARRSEQFF

J: TRBJ2-1
V: TRBV18
length: 14
CDR3: CASSPQQTNNEQFF

J: TRBJ1-1
V: TRBV5-1
length: 15
CDR3: CASSLGTGGYTEAFF

J: TRBJ1-1
V: TRBV7-8
length: 11
CDR3: CASSPRQVVFF

J: TRBJ1-2
V: TRBV15
length: 14
CDR3: CATSNPQAAHGYTF

J: TRBJ2-3
V: TRBV9
length: 15
CDR3: CASSGVGVGTDTQYF

J: TRBJ1-2
V: TRBV12-2
length: 15
CDR3: CASRFPSGSFFGYTF

J: TRBJ2-1
V: TRBV24-1
length: 16
CDR3: CATSDLDLAELNEQFF

J: TRBJ1-6
V: TRBV2
length: 18
CDR3: CASRDRDNQGVYNSPLHF

J: TRBJ2-5
V: TRBV5-1
length: 15
CDR3: CASSSLSSGVETQYF